Listed here are 2 T cell receptor beta chains from one sample, sequenced in a study of T cell responses to AZD1222 COVID-19 vaccine. Clones were sequenced by immunoSEQ multiplex PCR, and TCRdb holds only the in-frame ones, with some missing. This table holds 150,000 to 200,000 clones, 94% found once. This specimen consisted of peripheral blood, obtained on day 0 of AZD1222 vaccination. These receptors were taken from an adult in good health.

A single count supports this clone. The genes are TRBV9 and TRBJ1-2; no firm D call. The CDR3 loop spans 14 amino acids. From germline, CDR1 is SGDLS and CDR2 YYNGEE. Trimming removed 3 bases from V and 4 bases from J, with 13 bases in between. This CDR3 reads CASSDRVSGYGYTF. As DNA, the CDR3 is TGTGCCAGCAGCGATAGGGTGTCCGGCTATGGCTACACCTTC.

This clone was seen a few times. The chain couples TRBV30 to TRBJ1-5; 8 bases agree with TRBD1. This CDR3 spans 14 amino acids. Per the germline V gene, CDR1 is GTSNPN and CDR2 is SVGIG (reference sequence). The junction had 9 bases not matched to a gene; V was cut back by 5 bases and J by 6 bases. CDR3 sequence: CAWGGQGAGQPQHF. In DNA, the CDR3 is TGTGCCTGGGGTGGACAGGGAGCTGGTCAGCCCCAGCATTTT.